Following are 6 T cell receptor beta chains from one sample sequenced in a study of blood T cell repertoires in COVID-19. Profiled with immunoSEQ multiplex PCR; TCRdb holds only in-frame clones, not every one. The repertoire consists of more than 200,000 clones, with 70% to 85% occurring once and the leading ten covering 1.8%. Sequencing input: PBMCs or T cells enriched from blood (not recorded which). Every receptor here comes from a man in his 60s who had recovered from COVID-19.

The chain recombines TRBV29-1 with TRBJ1-2, with 10 nucleotides matching TRBD1. In germline, CDR1 is SQVTM, CDR2 ANQGSEA. The V segment lost 0 bases and the J segment 2 bases; nucleotides outside the gene matches: 12. The CDR3 is 18 residues long. In DNA, the CDR3 is TGCAGCGTTGAAGATCTAGGACAGGGGGTTATTTTCAACTATGGCTACACCTTC. Translated, it gives CSVEDLGQGVIFNYGYTF.

V gene TRBV5-1 combines with J gene TRBJ1-1; weak D call: TRBD1 (5 bases). Germline assignment: CDR1 SGHRS and CDR2 YFSETQ. The CDR3 contains 15 residues. V was trimmed by 4 bases and J by 0 bases, leaving 13 bases between them. CDR3 coding DNA: TGCGCCAGCAGCGCGGTGGCAGGGATGAACACTGAAGCTTTCTTT. Translation: CASSAVAGMNTEAFF.

The chain uses TRBV7-2 and TRBJ1-6; no reliable D call. V was shortened by 1 base and J by 7 bases, with 5 bases between the two germline ends. In germline, CDR1 is SGHTA, CDR2 FQGNSA. The CDR3 length is 13 residues. This CDR3 is CASSLDWNSPLHF. CDR3 DNA sequence: TGTGCCAGCAGCTTAGACTGGAATTCACCCCTCCACTTT.

The gene calls are TRBV5-1 and TRBJ2-5; D perhaps matches TRBD2 (5 bases). The CDR3 runs to 15 residues. Germline CDR1 and CDR2: SGHRS and YFSETQ. V was trimmed by 0 bases and J by 5 bases, leaving 14 bases between them. CDR3 protein: CASSLANAGRETQYF. The CDR3 nucleotides are TGCGCCAGCAGCTTGGCCAATGCGGGCCGGGAGACCCAGTACTTC.

The rearrangement joins TRBV10-3 to TRBJ1-3; D is undetermined. The CDR3 contains 15 residues. Trimming pared 4 bases from V and 1 base from J, leaving 11 bases between. Per germline, CDR1 ENHRY and CDR2 SYGVKD. The CDR3 coding sequence is TGTGCCATCAGTGCAAGATCCCGGTCTGGAAACACCATATATTTT. Protein product: CAISARSRSGNTIYF.

This clone was picked up one time. The V gene is TRBV4-3, the J gene TRBJ2-3; 9 bases align to TRBD2. There are 16 residues in the CDR3. Per the germline V gene, CDR1 is LGHNA and CDR2 is YSLEER. The V and J ends lost 2 bases and 5 bases, in that order; junction bases with no gene match: 8. The DNA of the CDR3 is TGCGCCAGCAGCCAAATAGCGGGAGAGCGGGGAGATACGCAGTATTTT. Protein: CASSQIAGERGDTQYF.